A single sample gave rise to the 7 T cell receptor beta chains below, sequenced in a study of blood T cell repertoires in COVID-19. TCRdb keeps only in-frame clones here, not all; method: immunoSEQ multiplex PCR. The sample includes 30,000 to 35,000 clones, roughly 89% of them seen just once. The sample taken for sequencing was peripheral blood. Receptors were obtained from a man of 80 years or more with acute or convalescent COVID-19.

The chain recombines TRBV7-2 with TRBJ2-7, with a tentative D call TRBD2 (6 bases). The V and J ends lost 3 bases and 0 bases respectively, with 12 bases between them. CDR3 length equals 15 residues. Germline loops: CDR1 SGHTA, CDR2 FQGNSA. The DNA for the CDR3 is TGTGCCAGCAGCTTGGACTACCAGAGCTCCTACGAGCAGTACTTC. Its protein is CASSLDYQSSYEQYF.

The rearrangement links TRBV10-3 to TRBJ1-1; 11 positions match TRBD1. The CDR3 is made up of 16 amino acids. V was pared by 5 bases and J by 0 bases, with 5 bases of the junction left unmatched. Germline CDR1 and CDR2: ENHRY and SYGVKD. The CDR3 reads CAISPGTGGMNTEAFF. CDR3 bases: TGTGCCATCAGTCCCGGGACAGGGGGGATGAACACTGAAGCTTTCTTT.

The J gene is TRBJ2-2, the V gene TRBV5-4; 7 bases agree with TRBD2. CDR3 size: 16 residues. The V gene end was trimmed by 2 bases and the J gene end by 6 bases; junction bases not matched to a gene: 10. CDR1 and CDR2 from the germline V gene are SGHNT and YYREEE (reference sequence). CDR3 loop: CASSFPMRGRAGELFF. CDR3 sequence (DNA): TGTGCCAGCAGCTTCCCGATGCGGGGGAGGGCCGGGGAGCTGTTTTTT.

The chain links TRBV18 to TRBJ1-2; 8 bases map to TRBD1. Trimming removed 2 bases from V and 4 bases from J; junction bases left unmatched: 0. The CDR3 contains 13 residues. The germline V gene has CDR1 KGHSH and CDR2 LQKENI. The CDR3 DNA follows: TGTGCCAGCTCACCAACAGGGGGCTATGGCTACACCTTC. Protein product: CASSPTGGYGYTF.

The chain recombines TRBV5-5 with TRBJ2-2; D might be TRBD1 (5 bases). CDR3 size: 16 residues. Germline-derived CDR1 and CDR2 are SGHKS and YYEKEE (reference sequence). The ends were cut back, 4 bases at V and 1 base at J, with 14 bases in the middle. The CDR3 DNA follows: TGTGCCAGCAGCGTTGAAATAACAGGGAACACCGGGGAGCTGTTTTTT. This encodes CASSVEITGNTGELFF.

The CDR3 here is CACGQGINIQYF. The CDR3 DNA is TGTGCCTGCGGACAGGGGATAAACATTCAGTACTTC. The chain links TRBV7-9 to TRBJ2-4, with TRBD1 matching 9 bases. V shed 11 bases, J shed 6 bases, and the junction held 5 bases outside the gene matches. CDR1 is SEHNR and CDR2 is FQNEAQ in the germline V gene (reference sequence). This CDR3 has 12 residues.

The chain uses TRBV27 and TRBJ2-1; 10 bases are a match to TRBD2. This CDR3 spans 14 amino acids. V trimming: 7 bases; J trimming: 7 bases; junction bases outside the gene matches: 7. CDR1 and CDR2 from the germline V gene are MNHEY and SMNVEV (reference sequence). CDR3 residues: CASTGVAGGNEQFF. The CDR3 DNA is TGTGCCAGCACCGGGGTAGCGGGAGGTAATGAGCAGTTCTTC.